The T cell receptor beta chain described here comes from a study of cytomegalovirus exposure and HLA in healthy donors. PCR involved 60 Vbeta and 13 Jbeta primers. Original data processing: Later, an analysis found 80 million or so unique TCR beta chains, and approximately 10 million of these were shared. The assay was immunoSEQ multiplex PCR, and TCRdb's table has in-frame clones only and misses some. D and trimming were read from the DNA, whereas the V and J calls and clone size are those reported in that table. The table lists about 150,000 clones, roughly 80% of them singletons. V was clipped by 4 bases and J by 7 bases, with 16 bases between them. This CDR3 region has 14 residues. The germline V gene encodes CDR1 MGHRA and CDR2 YSYEKL. Note on this clone: Its antigen is as yet unknown.

Broader study findings: The listing of about 150 TCR beta chains classed them as cytomegalovirus-associated. Earlier findings revealed that most TCR beta V segments proved productive either about 90% or about 30% of the time. Within the data, a cluster of highly shared sequence variants was likely a sequencing artifact.

This sequence was found in a woman in her forties or fifties in good health and CMV-seropositive. The V call is TRBV4-1, the J call TRBJ1-1; D possibly corresponds to TRBD1 (6 bases). Sequencing used PBMCs. The CDR3 DNA is TGCGCCAGCAGCCGCCTACAGGGAATACTTGAAGCTTTCTTT. Translating gives CASSRLQGILEAFF.